This TCR beta chain came from a study of CD8+ T cells in alopecia areata. Isolated RNA was reverse transcribed into cDNA used as the sequencing template. The protocol was immunoSEQ multiplex PCR, while the TCRdb copy is restricted to in-frame clones and leaves out a portion. The sample lists over 150,000 clones; about 63% were seen once. The CDR3 consists of 14 residues. V shed 6 bases and J 6 bases; nucleotides not matched to a gene: 7. Germline-derived CDR1 and CDR2 are MNHNY and SVGAGI (reference sequence). This chain connects TRBV6-6 to TRBJ1-5, with 8 bases matching TRBD1. Specimen: CD4+ T cells sorted from blood, collected at week 0. This sequence originates from a human donor with alopecia areata. In DNA, the CDR3 is TGTGCCAGCAGCCGTGACAGGGGACTTCAGCCCCAGCATTTT. Its protein product is CASSRDRGLQPQHF.